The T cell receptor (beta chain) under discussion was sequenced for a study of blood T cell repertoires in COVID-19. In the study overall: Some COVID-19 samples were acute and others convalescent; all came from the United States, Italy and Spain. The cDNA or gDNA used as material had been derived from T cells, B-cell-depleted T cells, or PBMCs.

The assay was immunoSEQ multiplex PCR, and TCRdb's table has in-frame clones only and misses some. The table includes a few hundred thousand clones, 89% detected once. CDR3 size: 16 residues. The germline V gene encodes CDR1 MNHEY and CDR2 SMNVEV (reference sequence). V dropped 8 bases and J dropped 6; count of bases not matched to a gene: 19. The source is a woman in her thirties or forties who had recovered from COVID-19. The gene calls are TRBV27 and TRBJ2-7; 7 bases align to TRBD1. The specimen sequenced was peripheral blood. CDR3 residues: CASGLLGGSVFSEQYF. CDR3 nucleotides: TGTGCCAGCGGCCTGTTAGGGGGCAGCGTATTCTCCGAGCAGTACTTC.